This T cell receptor (beta chain) was captured in a study of OX40 agonist ivuxolimab in advanced cancers. Sequencing was performed with immunoSEQ multiplex PCR; in TCRdb, only in-frame clones are kept and a portion is missing. Found here are over 75,000 clones, just over 90% of them singletons; the top ten hold 0.33%. The origin of this receptor is an adult with an advanced solid tumor such as melanoma, head and neck, liver or kidney cancer. The material was CD4+ or CD8+ T cells sorted from blood, obtained in a trial of the OX40 agonist ivuxolimab.

The CDR3 DNA reads TGCGCCAGCAGAATAGACTCCTACAATGAGCAGTTCTTC. It specifies CASRIDSYNEQFF. This chain links TRBV5-1 with TRBJ2-1; D gene uncertain. Germline CDR1 and CDR2: SGHRS and YFSETQ. V was trimmed by 5 bases and J by 0 bases, leaving 6 bases between them. CDR3 length: 13 amino acids.